Listed below are T cell receptor beta chains from one sample, sequenced in a study of blood T cell repertoires in COVID-19. Clones were read by immunoSEQ multiplex PCR, and TCRdb kept only the in-frame ones, dropping some. The data contain a few hundred thousand clones, roughly 86% of them singletons. Sequenced material: peripheral blood. Source of these receptors: a man older than 75 with acute or convalescent COVID-19. The CDR3 runs from the conserved cysteine through the conserved F or W. D genes are given only for firm matches. Only some rows state a clone size, as once, few, many or a class for expanded clones.

clone_size | j_call | v_call | d_call | cdr3_aa | cdr3_nt
- | TRBJ2-2 | TRBV18 | TRBD1 | CASSPPVFRGSGELFF | TGTGCCAGCTCACCACCGGTCTTCAGGGGGTCCGGGGAGCTGTTTTTT
- | TRBJ1-6 | TRBV14 | TRBD1 | CASSYRGINSPLHF | TGTGCCAGCAGCTACAGGGGGATAAATTCACCCCTCCACTTT
- | TRBJ2-5 | TRBV19 | - | CASSIDLGETQYF | TGTGCCAGTAGTATAGATCTCGGGGAGACCCAGTACTTC
- | TRBJ2-3 | TRBV18 | - | CASQLNGRGTDTQYF | TGTGCCAGCCAACTAAACGGGCGGGGCACAGATACGCAGTATTTT
- | TRBJ1-6 | TRBV4-1 | - | CASSLEGHRKSSYNSPLHF | TGCGCCAGCAGCCTCGAGGGACATAGAAAAAGCTCCTATAATTCACCCCTCCACTTT
- | TRBJ1-6 | TRBV19 | TRBD1 | CASSPPDRRNSPLHF | TGTGCCAGTAGTCCTCCGGACAGGCGGAATTCACCCCTCCACTTT
- | TRBJ2-1 | TRBV4-1 | - | CASSPYSTSYNEQFF | TGCGCCAGCAGCCCCTACAGCACCTCCTACAATGAGCAGTTCTTC
- | TRBJ2-7 | TRBV29-1 | TRBD1 | CSVEEPGQGFYEQYF | TGCAGCGTTGAAGAACCGGGACAGGGCTTTTACGAGCAGTACTTC
- | TRBJ2-3 | TRBV27 | TRBD1 | CASSFRFPGQSTDTQYF | TGTGCCAGCAGTTTTCGGTTTCCGGGACAGAGCACAGATACGCAGTATTTT
- | TRBJ2-1 | TRBV28 | TRBD2 | CASHLAGGPYNEQFF | TGTGCCAGCCACCTAGCGGGGGGGCCTTACAATGAGCAGTTCTTC
few | TRBJ1-6 | TRBV5-5 | - | CASSLLRVQNSPLHF | TGTGCCAGCAGCTTACTCCGGGTCCAAAATTCACCCCTCCACTTT
few | TRBJ2-1 | TRBV7-3 | - | CASSLVGERMNEQFF | TGTGCCAGCAGCTTGGTGGGAGAAAGGATGAATGAGCAGTTCTTC
- | TRBJ1-6 | TRBV6-5 | - | CASSQGGGFISPLHF | TGTGCCAGCTCCCAAGGGGGGGGCTTCATTTCACCCCTCCACTTT
- | TRBJ1-6 | TRBV25-1 | - | CASSDNRGNNSPLHF | TGTGCCAGCAGTGACAACCGGGGTAATAATTCACCCCTCCACTTT
- | TRBJ2-2 | TRBV5-4 | TRBD1 | CASSPRQGSTGELFF | TGTGCCAGCAGCCCTAGACAGGGGTCCACCGGGGAGCTGTTTTTT
- | TRBJ2-1 | TRBV9 | - | CASSSGSFSYNEQFF | TGTGCCAGCTCCAGCGGGTCGTTCTCCTACAATGAGCAGTTCTTC
once | TRBJ2-3 | TRBV10-3 | - | CAISDPGRPTDTQYF | TGTGCCATCAGTGACCCCGGGAGACCAACAGATACGCAGTATTTT
- | TRBJ2-6 | TRBV19 | TRBD2 | CASRPGLVSGANVLTF | TGTGCCAGTAGGCCGGGACTAGTATCTGGGGCCAACGTCCTGACTTTC
- | TRBJ1-1 | TRBV28 | - | CASSSRTLMNTEAFF | TGTGCCAGCAGCTCACGGACACTTATGAACACTGAAGCTTTCTTT
- | TRBJ1-5 | TRBV7-2 | - | CASSLQAGDRNQPQHF | TGTGCCAGCAGCTTACAGGCCGGGGATCGCAATCAGCCCCAGCATTTT
- | TRBJ2-5 | TRBV15 | - | CATRALGRGEETQYF | TGTGCCACCAGGGCTCTAGGTCGGGGTGAGGAGACCCAGTACTTC
- | TRBJ1-4 | TRBV5-1 | TRBD1 | CASSPWTGGNPTNEKLFF | TGCGCCAGCAGCCCCTGGACAGGGGGCAATCCAACTAATGAAAAACTGTTTTTT
- | TRBJ1-6 | TRBV3-1/TRBV3-2 | - | CASSHQGQNSPLHF | TGTGCCAGCAGCCACCAGGGTCAGAATTCACCCCTCCACTTT
- | TRBJ1-2 | TRBV6-6 | TRBD1 | CASNDAGTVLDGYTF | TGTGCCAGCAACGACGCCGGGACAGTCCTCGATGGCTACACCTTC
once | TRBJ2-7 | TRBV5-1 | - | CASSLSGQTYEQYF | TGCGCCAGCAGCTTGTCGGGACAAACTTACGAGCAGTACTTC
- | TRBJ2-5 | TRBV5-4 | TRBD2 | CATSPTSGGQYQETQYF | TGTGCCACCTCGCCGACTAGCGGGGGCCAGTACCAAGAGACCCAGTACTTC
- | TRBJ1-5 | TRBV28 | - | CASSPIKGPRRVRPQHF | TGTGCCAGCAGTCCTATTAAGGGCCCCAGGAGGGTCCGGCCCCAGCATTTT
- | TRBJ1-2 | TRBV4-1 | TRBD1 | CASSQSPGQGSYGYTF | TGCGCCAGCAGCCAGTCGCCGGGACAGGGGTCCTATGGCTACACCTTC
- | TRBJ1-2 | TRBV3-1/TRBV3-2 | - | CASSLRQDYGYTF | TGTGCCAGCAGCCTTCGACAGGACTATGGCTACACCTTC
- | TRBJ2-1 | TRBV28 | - | CASRPTGSEQFF | TGTGCCAGCAGGCCCACCGGGAGTGAGCAGTTCTTC
- | TRBJ2-1 | TRBV19 | TRBD2 | CASSPTSGSYNEQFF | TGTGCCAGTAGTCCCACTAGCGGATCCTACAATGAGCAGTTCTTC
- | TRBJ2-4 | TRBV4-1 | - | CASSQESAPRGKNIQYF | TGCGCCAGCAGCCAAGAATCGGCCCCCAGGGGCAAAAACATTCAGTACTTC
- | TRBJ1-1 | TRBV7-2 | - | CASRKIQDTEAFF | TGTGCCAGCAGAAAAATCCAGGACACTGAAGCTTTCTTT
- | TRBJ2-2 | TRBV2 | - | CASRYTDTGELFF | TGTGCCAGCAGGTACACAGACACCGGGGAGCTGTTTTTT
- | TRBJ1-3 | TRBV18 | - | CASSSGLSGNTIYF | TGTGCCAGCTCGTCTGGCCTCTCTGGAAACACCATATATTTT
- | TRBJ2-7 | TRBV3-1/TRBV3-2 | - | CASSQDLAPYEQYF | TGTGCCAGCAGCCAAGACCTAGCGCCTTACGAGCAGTACTTC
- | TRBJ2-3 | TRBV28 | - | CASSSQGVVSTDTQYF | TGTGCCAGCAGCTCCCAAGGGGTAGTTAGCACAGATACGCAGTATTTT
- | TRBJ2-6 | TRBV27 | TRBD1 | CASSLDRGLSGANVLTF | TGTGCCAGCAGTTTGGACAGGGGGCTATCGGGGGCCAACGTCCTGACTTTC
- | TRBJ2-7 | TRBV23-1 | - | CASRSRSDRLKYYEQYF | TGCGCCAGCAGGTCAAGGTCCGACAGGTTGAAATACTACGAGCAGTACTTC
once | TRBJ1-4 | TRBV18 | TRBD1 | CASSPRGTGPEKLFF | TGTGCCAGCTCACCACGGGGGACAGGGCCTGAAAAACTGTTTTTT